This entry features one TCR beta chain sequence. It lacks a known antigen. No per-base quality is available; no much larger clone lies one base away. This same CDR3 is encoded by further DNA sequences in the sample. The trial excluded patients who had a history of autoimmune disease or were on systemic immunosuppression. Peripheral blood for TCR sequencing was collected from all dose cohorts at baseline, on cycle 4 day 1, and on cycle 7 day 1. The samples were drawn from a first-in-human, open-label, multicenter phase I dose-escalation trial of ivuxolimab. The trial enrolled adults with locally advanced or metastatic head and neck squamous cell, hepatocellular, melanoma or renal cell carcinoma. Before TCR sequencing, CD4+ T cells and CD8+ T cells were sorted from peripheral blood as separate populations. For sequencing of the TCRbeta CDR3 region, genomic DNA was extracted from the sorted cells. The immunoSEQ Assay was used to sequence the TCRbeta CDR3 regions. TCRdb mirrors the immuneACCESS table, restricted to in-frame sequences. Some clones are absent from its copies; in checked studies, under half trace to an unresolved V gene, and the reason for the others is unknown. Counted in this sample were about 13,000 clones; about 87% of them appeared once. The top ten hold approximately 25% of the sample.

This sample was included in a study of OX40 agonist ivuxolimab in advanced cancers. Regarding the complete study: The costimulatory receptor OX40 (CD134) was targeted by ivuxolimab, a fully human IgG2 agonistic monoclonal antibody. The paper reports the monotherapy dose-escalation portion (N = 52 patients) of the phase I ivuxolimab trial. A male proportion of 82.7% and a mean age of approximately 55 years, ranging from about 20 to 80, were recorded for the dose-escalation cohort. Intravenous ivuxolimab was administered to patients every 2 weeks at six dose levels: 0.01, 0.1, 0.3, 1.5, 3 and 10 mg/kg. Peripheral TCRbeta sequencing aimed to test whether ivuxolimab altered TCR sequence diversity and caused clonal T-cell expansion. Of the approximately 54 dose-escalation patients, hepatocellular carcinoma was present in around 20, melanoma in approximately 15, renal cell carcinoma in 9 and head and neck cancer in 9. Partial responses occurred in three dose-escalation patients, of whom one had hepatocellular carcinoma and two had cutaneous melanoma. Prior anti-PD-1, anti-PD-L1 or anti-CTLA-4 therapy was permitted, and less than 45% of dose-escalation patients had received checkpoint inhibitors.

Overall study outcomes, separate from this receptor: At doses of 0.1 to 3.0 mg/kg, clonal expansion of both CD4+ and CD8+ T cells in blood was seen between baseline and week 6. Low levels of normalized T-cell clonal expansion were also shown by some nonresponding patients. After ivuxolimab, CD8+ T cells had more expanded clones than CD4+ T cells on average. The antigen specificity of the clonally expanded peripheral T cells was not determined. In partial responders in the 0.1-3.0 mg/kg groups, normalized peripheral clonal expansion was found to be among the lowest, especially among CD8+ T cells.

The CDR3 measures 14 amino acids from cysteine to phenylalanine. Just CDR3 DNA is preserved here, 42 bases in frame from base 1. The germline V end is reduced by 5 bases and the J end by 6 bases; junction bases left unmatched: 3. The CDR1 and CDR2 encoded by the germline V gene are MDHEN and SYDVKM. The chain joins TRBV28 to TRBJ1-6; TRBD1 lines up with 8 middle nucleotides. The sample here was CD4+ or CD8+ T cells sorted from blood, taken in a trial of the OX40 agonist ivuxolimab. This receptor was obtained from an adult with an advanced solid tumor such as melanoma, head and neck, liver or kidney cancer. CDR3 region: CASSPGQGNSPLHF. In nucleotide form, the sequence is TGTGCCAGCAGTCCCGGACAGGGTAATTCACCCCTCCACTTT.